The 22 T cell receptor beta chains reported below all come from one sample, sequenced in a study of cytomegalovirus exposure and HLA in healthy donors. The primer mix had 60 Vbeta and 13 Jbeta primers. Sequencing was performed with immunoSEQ multiplex PCR; in TCRdb, only in-frame clones are kept and a portion is missing. The sample includes about 160,000 clones, 80% to 90% of them seen just once. The sequenced sample consisted of PBMCs. The receptors were gathered from a man between 45 and 60 years old in good health and CMV-seropositive.

This clone was counted only a few times. In nucleotides, the CDR3 is TGCGCGTGCTCCGGGGGGGGAACCTACAATGAGCAGTTCTTC. Its protein is CACSGGGTYNEQFF. The gene calls are TRBV5-1 and TRBJ2-1; 8 bases match TRBD2. CDR3 length: 14 amino acids. The germline V gene has CDR1 SGHRS and CDR2 YFSETQ.

The V call is TRBV13, the J call TRBJ2-5; D is ambiguous. The CDR3 covers 14 residues. CDR1 and CDR2 (germline): PRHDT, FYEKMQ (reference sequence). Between the trimmed V and J ends, which lost 5 bases and 4 bases, there was a span of 14 bases. CDR3 in amino acids: CASSRRSGGETQYF. In nucleotides, the CDR3 is TGTGCCAGCAGCCGCCGGTCAGGTGGAGAGACCCAGTACTTC.

The rearrangement uses TRBV5-4 and TRBJ2-4; 8 nucleotides agree with TRBD1. Trimming at V came to 4 bases and at J to 12 bases, leaving 9 bases not matched to a gene. The CDR3 is 13 amino acids. In germline, CDR1 is SGHNT, CDR2 YYREEE (reference sequence). CDR3 region: CASSRSDRGHQYF. The CDR3 region has the DNA TGTGCCAGCAGCCGATCTGACAGGGGTCATCAGTACTTC. Together with reference TRBV5-4 and TRBJ2-4, the CDR3 gives the full variable domain: ETGVTQSPTHLIKTRGQQVTLRCSSQSGHNTVSWYQQALGQGPQFIFQYYREEENGRGNFPPRFSGLQFPNYSSELNVNALELDDSALYLCASSRSDRGHQYFGAGTRLSVL.

Points on this clone: Other DNA sequences in this specimen translate into the identical CDR3. This chain links TRBV7-2 with TRBJ2-2; D ambiguous. The germline CDR1 and CDR2 sequences are SGHTA and FQGNSA. V shed 1 base and J shed 1 base, with 4 bases lying between them. CDR3 size: 14 residues. This CDR3 reads CASSLGQNTGELFF. The CDR3 DNA reads TGTGCCAGCAGCTTAGGACAGAACACCGGGGAGCTGTTTTTT.

The chain is built from TRBV19 and TRBJ2-6; tentatively, D is TRBD1 (5 bases). CDR3 length: 16 amino acids. Trimming removed 10 bases at V and 0 bases at J, with 16 bases between. Per the germline V gene, CDR1 is LNHDA and CDR2 is SQIVND (reference sequence). CDR3 coding DNA: TGTGCCACAAACCAAGGGGTAAGCTCTGGGGCCAACGTCCTGACTTTC. Translating gives CATNQGVSSGANVLTF.

The chain is built from TRBV5-6 and TRBJ1-2; D not certain. V lost 4 bases and J lost 8, with 15 bases in between. This CDR3 spans 13 amino acids. Germline loops: CDR1 SGHDT, CDR2 YYEEEE. The CDR3 here is CASSQVVDRGYTF. The DNA for the CDR3 is TGTGCCAGCAGCCAGGTCGTAGATCGGGGCTACACCTTC.

The chain employs TRBV5-1 and TRBJ1-6; the match to TRBD1 covers 10 bases. The CDR3 length is 14 residues. Germline values: CDR1 SGHRS, CDR2 YFSETQ. With V trimmed by 6 bases and J by 9 bases, 6 bases remained unmatched. CDR3 in amino acids: CASTIGTGVSPLHF. CDR3 DNA sequence: TGCGCCAGCACCATAGGGACAGGGGTTTCACCCCTCCACTTT.

CDR3 in DNA: TGTGCCAGCAGCTTGGACAGCATAGAGCAGTACTTC. As protein: CASSLDSIEQYF. V usage is TRBV5-4 and J usage is TRBJ2-7; no definite D call. Germline CDR1 reads SGHNT; CDR2 reads YYREEE (reference sequence). Trimming removed 0 bases at V and 7 bases at J, with 8 bases between. This CDR3 comprises 12 residues.

The genes are TRBV11-3 and TRBJ2-7; D gene unclear. V lost 4 bases to trimming and J lost 3 bases, with 10 bases between them. This CDR3 comprises 13 residues. The germline gives CDR1 SGHNT, CDR2 YENEEA. The CDR3 DNA reads TGTGCCAGCAGCTACCGCATCGACTACGAGCAGTACGTC. Its translation is CASSYRIDYEQYV.

V is TRBV6-1 and J is TRBJ2-5; 14 positions agree with TRBD2. V was clipped by 8 bases and J by 6 bases; unmatched bases: 8. CDR3 length equals 15 residues. Per the germline V gene, CDR1 is MNHNS and CDR2 is SASEGT. As DNA, the CDR3 is TGTGCCAGCGGTACCGGACTAGCGGGGGGTAAGACCCAGTACTTC. It translates to CASGTGLAGGKTQYF.

The gene calls are TRBV7-2 and TRBJ2-3; D is unresolved. There are 14 residues in the CDR3. The V gene's germline CDR1 is SGHTA and CDR2 FQGNSA. The V and J ends lost 1 base and 14 bases respectively, with 19 bases between them. CDR3 sequence: CASSLVRQALFLYF. CDR3 DNA: TGTGCCAGCAGCTTAGTCAGGCAGGCTCTTTTCCTGTATTTT.

V usage is TRBV9 and J usage is TRBJ2-5, with 7 bases aligning to TRBD1. Germline V lookup: CDR1 SGDLS, CDR2 YYNGEE. The CDR3 spans 15 residues. V trimming: 0 bases; J trimming: 1 base; junction bases outside the gene matches: 3. The CDR3 coding sequence is TGTGCCAGCAGCGTAGGACAGGGACGCCAAGAGACCCAGTACTTC. Amino acids: CASSVGQGRQETQYF.

The genes are TRBV10-3 and TRBJ1-1; D is ambiguous. Per germline, CDR1 ENHRY and CDR2 SYGVKD. With 0 bases removed from V and 0 bases from J, the gap between germline ends came to 20 bases. CDR3 length: 19 residues. CDR3 in amino acids: CAISESRLIRSPMNTEAFF. The DNA of the CDR3 is TGTGCCATCAGTGAGTCGAGGCTGATAAGGTCTCCGATGAACACTGAAGCTTTCTTT.

The V and J genes are TRBV7-8 and TRBJ2-2; maybe TRBD1 (5 bases). This CDR3 spans 15 amino acids. V lost 5 bases to trimming and J lost 4 bases, with 14 bases between them. Germline assignment: CDR1 SGHVS and CDR2 FQNEAQ. Here the CDR3 DNA reads TGTGCCAGCAGCCCCCAAGGACAAATCACCGGGGAGCTGTTTTTT. The encoded protein is CASSPQGQITGELFF.

The chain carries TRBV25-1 and TRBJ2-1, with 12 bases identical to TRBD2. V shed 5 bases, J shed 6 bases, and the junction held 2 bases outside the gene matches. This CDR3 has 14 residues. Germline values: CDR1 MGHDK, CDR2 SYGVNS. CDR3 loop: CASSKLAGGNEQFF. CDR3 coding DNA: TGTGCCAGCAGTAAACTAGCGGGGGGCAATGAGCAGTTCTTC.

This clone was detected a few times. The J gene is TRBJ2-7, the V gene TRBV6-1; the match to TRBD2 covers 13 bases. CDR1 MNHNS and CDR2 SASEGT come from the germline V gene. The CDR3 loop spans 16 amino acids. V shed 4 bases, J shed 2 bases, and the junction held 5 bases outside the gene matches. Here the CDR3 DNA reads TGTGCCAGCAGTGGAGATACTAGCGGGAGGGCCTACGAGCAGTACGTC. This sequence encodes CASSGDTSGRAYEQYV.

The CDR3: CASSSTKFNEKLFF. Here the CDR3 DNA reads TGTGCCAGCAGCTCGACAAAGTTCAATGAAAAACTGTTTTTT. This chain joins TRBV5-6 and TRBJ1-4; D call uncertain. The CDR3 has 14 amino acids. The ends were cut back, 3 bases at V and 5 bases at J, with 11 bases in the middle. Germline values: CDR1 SGHDT, CDR2 YYEEEE.

This clone was seen a single time. The gene calls are TRBV27 and TRBJ1-1; tentatively, D is TRBD1 (6 bases). Trimming took off 5 bases at V and 7 bases at J, with 11 bases between the two ends. Germline CDR1 reads MNHEY; CDR2 reads SMNVEV (reference sequence). This CDR3 spans 12 amino acids. The DNA of the CDR3 is TGTGCCAGCAGTCACCAGGGGAATGAAGCTTTCTTT. The encoded protein is CASSHQGNEAFF.

The chain carries TRBV2 and TRBJ2-1; 7 nucleotides match TRBD1. The CDR3 is 15 residues long. In germline, CDR1 is SNHLY, CDR2 FYNNEI. The V gene end was trimmed by 5 bases and the J gene end by 6 bases; junction bases not matched to a gene: 10. CDR3 sequence (DNA): TGTGCCAGCAGTCCCAGGGGGACGGCTTCCAATGAGCAGTTCTTC. It codes for CASSPRGTASNEQFF. The full variable domain, its missing parts supplied by reference TRBV2 and TRBJ2-1, is EPEVTQTPSHQVTQMGQEVILRCVPISNHLYFYWYRQILGQKVEFLVSFYNNEISEKSEIFDDQFSVERPDGSNFTLKIRSTKLEDSAMYFCASSPRGTASNEQFFGPGTRLTVL.

This chain links TRBV5-1 with TRBJ1-2; D not resolved. Germline CDR1 is SGHRS and CDR2 is YFSETQ. Trimming removed 0 bases at V and 6 bases at J, with 6 bases between. The CDR3 runs 12 residues. This chain's CDR3 is CASSLERNGYTF. The CDR3 region has the DNA TGCGCCAGCAGCTTGGAGAGAAATGGCTACACCTTC.

The rearrangement uses TRBV6-5 and TRBJ1-1; D is unresolved. The CDR3 runs to 14 residues. The V gene's germline CDR1 is MNHEY and CDR2 SVGAGI. Trimming left V 0 bases short and J 0 bases short, with 5 bases between. The DNA of the CDR3 is TGTGCCAGCAGTTACTCGAACATGAACACTGAAGCTTTCTTT. Protein product: CASSYSNMNTEAFF.

This chain joins TRBV6-1 and TRBJ1-1; 8 bases are a match to TRBD1. There are 14 residues in the CDR3. V trimming: 5 bases; J trimming: 2 bases; junction bases outside the gene matches: 4. The germline V gene encodes CDR1 MNHNS and CDR2 SASEGT. The CDR3 here is CASSPDRGNTEAFF. CDR3 coding DNA: TGTGCCAGCAGTCCCGACAGGGGAAACACTGAAGCTTTCTTT.